These 9 T cell receptor beta chains were all obtained from the same sample, sequenced in a study of T cell responses to AZD1222 COVID-19 vaccine (TCRdb year 2021). Per the publication, the time point label means: baseline before first vaccination. Libraries were constructed by the immunoSEQ multiplex PCR assay. TCRdb provides this immuneACCESS table in a form limited to in-frame rearrangements. Some clones are lacking; in checked studies, under half of them reflect an unresolved V gene, and why the rest are absent is not known. The sample table records tens of thousands of clones; 76% of these occur just once. Roughly an eighth of the sample lies in the top ten. The source was peripheral blood, collected on day 0 of AZD1222 vaccination. The origin of the receptors is an adult in good health.

The J gene is TRBJ2-1, the V gene TRBV6-5; weak D call: TRBD2 (5 bases). CDR1 MNHEY and CDR2 SVGAGI come from the germline V gene. The length of the CDR3 is 11 residues. Trimming removed 5 bases at V and 7 bases at J, with 6 bases between. The CDR3 nucleotides read TGTGCCAGCAGTACGGGGAATGAGCAGTTCTTC. It specifies CASSTGNEQFF.

The chain links TRBV5-1 to TRBJ2-3; possibly TRBD1 or TRBD2 for D (5 bases each). Trimming removed 0 bases at V and 6 bases at J, with 14 bases between. Germline CDR1 reads SGHRS; CDR2 reads YFSETQ. The CDR3 contains 15 residues. The DNA for the CDR3 is TGCGCCAGCAGCTTGGTCGGGGCAGTTGAGGATACGCAGTATTTT. Amino acids: CASSLVGAVEDTQYF.

This clone was recorded only once. In DNA, the CDR3 is TGTGCCAGCAGTTTCGGCAGGGATTATCAGCCCCAGCATTTT. It is translated as CASSFGRDYQPQHF. This chain uses TRBV27 with TRBJ1-5, with D perhaps TRBD1 (5 bases). Germline V CDR1 and CDR2: MNHEY, SMNVEV (reference sequence). This CDR3 has 14 residues. Deletions cut 3 bases from V and 5 bases from J, with 11 bases between.

The V and J genes are TRBV5-1 and TRBJ2-2, with 9 bases matching TRBD2. Trimming cost V 4 bases and J 6 bases; bases outside gene matches: 13. CDR3 length equals 17 residues. Germline CDR1 reads SGHRS; CDR2 reads YFSETQ. CDR3 loop: CASSEVSRGGDPGELFF. The CDR3 nucleotides read TGCGCCAGCAGCGAAGTGTCGCGGGGGGGCGATCCCGGGGAGCTGTTTTTT. Drawing the rest from reference TRBV5-1 and TRBJ2-2, the complete variable domain is KAGVTQTPRYLIKTRGQQVTLSCSPISGHRSVSWYQQTPGQGLQFLFEYFSETQRNKGNFPGRFSGRQFSNSRSEMNVSTLELGDSALYLCASSEVSRGGDPGELFFGEGSRLTVL.

This clone was seen more than once but under ten times. This chain uses TRBV11-2 with TRBJ1-2; D is uncertain. Per germline, CDR1 SGHAT and CDR2 FQNNGV. The CDR3 contains 11 residues. V lost 8 bases and J 0 bases, leaving 4 bases between the germline ends. The CDR3 DNA reads TGTGCCAGCTCTTCTAACTATGGCTACACCTTC. Encoded protein: CASSSNYGYTF.

This clone was seen many times. This chain links TRBV5-1 with TRBJ1-6, with 9 bases lining up with TRBD1. The ends lost 0 bases at V and 9 bases at J; junction bases unmatched: 7. This CDR3 comprises 16 residues. CDR1 is SGHRS and CDR2 is YFSETQ in the germline V gene. The CDR3 protein is CASSLAGQGSGSPLHF. CDR3 DNA: TGCGCCAGCAGCTTGGCGGGACAGGGAAGCGGTTCACCCCTCCACTTT.

This chain links TRBV7-2 with TRBJ1-1; a weak D match, TRBD1 (6 bases). Looked up from germline, CDR1 is SGHTA and CDR2 is FQGNSA. The V end was cut by 1 base, the J end by 1 base, with 7 bases between. This CDR3 has 14 amino acids. The CDR3 loop reads CASSLGTANTEAFF. The CDR3 coding sequence is TGTGCCAGCAGCTTAGGGACAGCGAACACTGAAGCTTTCTTT.

The rearrangement joins TRBV28 to TRBJ1-4, with a possible D match to TRBD1 (6 bases). Germline V CDR1 and CDR2: MDHEN, SYDVKM. This CDR3 contains 15 residues. V was cut by 3 bases and J by 8 bases, with 16 bases left in between. This CDR3 is CASSFPAGAREKLFF. CDR3 nucleotide sequence: TGTGCCAGCAGTTTTCCCGCAGGGGCCAGAGAAAAACTGTTTTTT. The complete variable domain, with remaining parts taken from reference TRBV28 and TRBJ1-4, reads DVKVTQSSRYLVKRTGEKVFLECVQDMDHENMFWYRQDPGLGLRLIYFSYDVKMKEKGDIPEGYSVSREKKERFSLILESASTNQTSMYLCASSFPAGAREKLFFGSGTQLSVL.

V usage is TRBV7-9 and J usage is TRBJ2-1; 7 bases match TRBD1. CDR1 and CDR2 (germline): SEHNR, FQNEAQ (reference sequence). Germline trimming cut 7 bases from V and 8 bases from J; bases unmatched to any gene: 11. The CDR3 is 14 amino acids. The CDR3 reads CASNALTGVHEQFF. The DNA of the CDR3 is TGTGCCAGCAACGCTCTAACAGGGGTCCATGAGCAGTTCTTC. Full variable domain (remainder filled in from reference TRBV7-9 and TRBJ2-1): DTGVSQNPRHKITKRGQNVTFRCDPISEHNRLYWYRQTLGQGPEFLTYFQNEAQLEKSRLLSDRFSAERPKGSFSTLEIQRTEQGDSAMYLCASNALTGVHEQFFGPGTRLTVL.